A selection of T cell receptor beta chains follows, all from one sample in a study of neurological immune-mediated disorders. TCRdb re-analysed the 5' RACE reads in MiXCR, keeping a single row per CDR3 protein. This sample has fewer than 45,000 distinct CDR3 sequences, with 2% to 2.5% found just once. The sequenced sample consisted of PBMCs. Receptor source: a man aged 25 to 40 with multiple sclerosis. CDR3s include the opening cysteine and the closing phenylalanine or tryptophan. The D gene is left open where the match is weak. Expanded clones are given a class, and other clones once, few, many or no size at all.

v_call	j_call	d_call	clone_size	cdr3_nt	cdr3_aa
TRBV7-9	TRBJ2-2	NA	many	TGTGCCAGCAGCTTGCGACAGAACACCGGGGAGCTGTTTTTT	CASSLRQNTGELFF
TRBV7-2	TRBJ2-7	NA	many	TGTGCCAGCAGCGAGGGACTTTTCCTCTACGAGCAGTACTTC	CASSEGLFLYEQYF
TRBV20-1	TRBJ2-1	TRBD2	many	TGCAGTGCTAGTCGGCTAGCGGGGGTGATAAATGAGCAGTTCTTC	CSASRLAGVINEQFF
TRBV28	TRBJ1-6	TRBD1	many	TGTGCCAGCAGACCAGACAGGGCTGCAGCACCCCTCCACTTT	CASRPDRAAAPLHF
TRBV27	TRBJ1-5	NA	many	TGTGCCAGCAGTTCCCCGTCGAGCAATCAGCCCCAGCATTTT	CASSSPSSNQPQHF
TRBV5-6	TRBJ1-3	NA	many	TGTGCCAGCAGCTTGGAGCGGGCTCGGCCAGGGTTTGGAAACACCATATATTTT	CASSLERARPGFGNTIYF
TRBV20-1	TRBJ2-7	NA	many	TGCAGTGCTAGAGAATATTCCTACGAGCAGTACTTC	CSAREYSYEQYF
TRBV5-6	TRBJ2-5	TRBD2	many	TGTGCCAGCAGCGAGGGGACTAGCCTCCTTGCGACCCAGTACTTC	CASSEGTSLLATQYF
TRBV20-1	TRBJ2-1	TRBD1	many	TGCAGTGCTAGAGCAGCTGGACAGGGAATCTACAATGAGCAGTTCTTC	CSARAAGQGIYNEQFF
TRBV4-2	TRBJ1-2	TRBD1	many	TGTGCCAGCAGCCAAGCGAGCCGAGACAGGGGGCTTTACTATGGCTACACCTTC	CASSQASRDRGLYYGYTF
TRBV7-9	TRBJ2-1	TRBD2	many	TGTGCCAGCTCTAGCGGGAACAATGAGCAGTTCTTC	CASSSGNNEQFF
TRBV3-1	TRBJ2-7	NA	few	TGTGCCAGCAGCCGGATGGAGGGCGAGCAGTACTTC	CASSRMEGEQYF
TRBV6-5	TRBJ2-5	NA	many	TGTGCCAGCAGTTACTCGCGCGAGACACTCCAAGAGACCCAGTACTTC	CASSYSRETLQETQYF
TRBV9	TRBJ2-3	TRBD1	many	TGTGCCAGCAGCGACGGACAGGGCACAGATACGCAGTATTTT	CASSDGQGTDTQYF
TRBV20-1	TRBJ1-5	NA	NA	TGCAGTGCTAGACAGTATAGCAATCAGCCCCAGCATTTT	CSARQYSNQPQHF
TRBV7-6	TRBJ2-2	NA	NA	TGTGCCAGCAGCTTAGACGGCCCAGGGTTCTACACCGGGGAGCTGTTTTTT	CASSLDGPGFYTGELFF
TRBV20-1	TRBJ2-7	NA	many	TGCAGTGCTAGAATGGGGCCTACTTATTCCTACGAGCAGTACTTC	CSARMGPTYSYEQYF
TRBV5-8	TRBJ1-5	NA	NA	TGTGCCAGCAGCTTGACAGGCGGGAATAAGACCCAGAATTTT	CASSLTGGNKTQNF
TRBV6-5	TRBJ2-3	TRBD1	many	TGTGCCAGCAGTTCCGACATTGGGACAGGGTCAGATACGCAGTATTTT	CASSSDIGTGSDTQYF
TRBV12-3/TRBV12-4	TRBJ1-5	NA	many	TGTGCCAGCAGTTCTAAATCGGTGTCAGACAGCAATCAGCCCCAGCATTTT	CASSSKSVSDSNQPQHF
TRBV18	TRBJ2-4	TRBD2	NA	TGTGCCAGCTCACCGACTAGCGGGAGTAACATTCAGTACTTC	CASSPTSGSNIQYF
TRBV12-3/TRBV12-4	TRBJ1-5	NA	many	TGTGCCAGCAGTTTAGCGAGTGTGGTTCAGCCCCAGCATTTT	CASSLASVVQPQHF
TRBV6-2/TRBV6-3	TRBJ2-4	NA	many	TGTGCCAGCAGGACTACCGTTGGGGGTCGGAGAAACATTCAGTACTTC	CASRTTVGGRRNIQYF
TRBV12-3/TRBV12-4	TRBJ2-7	TRBD1	many	TGTGCCAGCAGTTCCGGGACAGGGGTTTGGGAGCAGTACTTC	CASSSGTGVWEQYF
TRBV7-6	TRBJ2-1	NA	many	TGTGCCAGCAGCTGGACAGTCGGAATTGACAATGAGCAGTTCTTC	CASSWTVGIDNEQFF
TRBV12-3/TRBV12-4	TRBJ2-7	TRBD2	few	TGTGCCAGCAGCCAAAAGCGGGGTGCCTACGAGCAGTACTTC	CASSQKRGAYEQYF
TRBV5-1	TRBJ2-7	TRBD2	many	TGCGCCAGCAGCCCCGAACTCCATAGCGGGAGGGACGAGCAGTACTTC	CASSPELHSGRDEQYF
TRBV7-9	TRBJ2-5	NA	many	TGTGCCAGCAGCTCACCGGGGCCCATGGAGACCCAGTACTTC	CASSSPGPMETQYF
TRBV20-1	TRBJ1-2	NA	many	TGCAGTGCTAGAAAGGGTTTTAATTATGGCTACACCTTC	CSARKGFNYGYTF
TRBV20-1	TRBJ2-7	TRBD2	many	TGCAGTACAAACCATTACGGACTAGCGGGAGAGCAGTACTTC	CSTNHYGLAGEQYF
TRBV4-2	TRBJ2-1	NA	many	TGTGCCAGCAGCCAGGGGGGGGCTCGCAATGAGCAGTTCTTC	CASSQGGARNEQFF
TRBV20-1	TRBJ2-7	NA	NA	TGCAGTGCTAGCGACAGGAGTGTATCCTACGAGCAGTACTTC	CSASDRSVSYEQYF
TRBV3-1	TRBJ2-1	NA	many	TGTGCCAGCAGCAAGAGACCGGTAACGAGCTCCTACAATGAGCAGTTCTTC	CASSKRPVTSSYNEQFF
TRBV11-2	TRBJ2-4	NA	many	TGTGCCAGCAGCCCCCTAGGCTTTGGGGCCAAAAACATTCAGTACTTC	CASSPLGFGAKNIQYF
TRBV7-6	TRBJ2-3	TRBD2	many	TGTGCCAGCAGCTTAAGAACTAGCGGGATGACAGATACGCAGTATTTT	CASSLRTSGMTDTQYF
TRBV5-1	TRBJ1-3	NA	many	TGCGCCAGCAGCTTGGACAGGAACCCTGGAAACACCATATATTTT	CASSLDRNPGNTIYF
TRBV5-1	TRBJ2-5	NA	many	TGCGCCAGCAGCTTGGAAGCACACGACGCCGAGACCCAGTACTTC	CASSLEAHDAETQYF
TRBV4-2	TRBJ2-3	NA	many	TGTGCCAGCAGCCTCGAGCCGGGACGGTCGGCGGATACGCAGTATTTT	CASSLEPGRSADTQYF
TRBV5-1	TRBJ2-3	NA	NA	TGCGCCAGCAGCTTTCCGGGAAAGGGGAAAGATACGGAGTATTTT	CASSFPGKGKDTEYF
TRBV12-3/TRBV12-4	TRBJ2-7	NA	many	TGTGCCAGCAGCTCCGGGACCTCCTTCGAGCAGTACTTC	CASSSGTSFEQYF
TRBV27	TRBJ2-3	TRBD2	many	TGTGCCAGCTCCCTCGGGGGGGCGACAGATACGCAGTATTTT	CASSLGGATDTQYF
TRBV5-1	TRBJ2-3	TRBD2	many	TGCGCCAGCAGCTTGAAACTAGCGGGACCTTCTGATACGCAGTATTTT	CASSLKLAGPSDTQYF
TRBV5-1	TRBJ2-1	NA	many	TGCGCCAGCAGCTTGGTGGGGGCCGAGCAGTTCTTC	CASSLVGAEQFF
TRBV12-3/TRBV12-4	TRBJ1-1	NA	many	TGTGCCAGCAGCCCGAGGGACGTACAAGAAGCTTTCTTT	CASSPRDVQEAFF